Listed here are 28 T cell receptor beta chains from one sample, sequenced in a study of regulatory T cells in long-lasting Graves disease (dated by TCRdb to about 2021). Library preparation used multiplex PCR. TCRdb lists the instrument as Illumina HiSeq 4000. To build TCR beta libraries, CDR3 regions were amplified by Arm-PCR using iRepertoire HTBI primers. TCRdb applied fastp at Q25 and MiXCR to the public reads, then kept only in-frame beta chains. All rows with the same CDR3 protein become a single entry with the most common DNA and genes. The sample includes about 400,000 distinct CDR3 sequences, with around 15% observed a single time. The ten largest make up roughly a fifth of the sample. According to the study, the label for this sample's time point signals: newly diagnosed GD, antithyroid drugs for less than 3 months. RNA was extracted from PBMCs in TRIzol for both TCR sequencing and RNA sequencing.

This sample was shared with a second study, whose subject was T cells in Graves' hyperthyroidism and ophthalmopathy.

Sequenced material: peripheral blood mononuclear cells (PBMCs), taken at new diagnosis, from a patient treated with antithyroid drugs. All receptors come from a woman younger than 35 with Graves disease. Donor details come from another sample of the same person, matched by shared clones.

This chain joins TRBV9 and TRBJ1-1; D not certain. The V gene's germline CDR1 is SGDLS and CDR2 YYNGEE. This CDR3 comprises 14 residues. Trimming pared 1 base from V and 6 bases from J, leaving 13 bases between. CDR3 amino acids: CASSVSLKSAEAFF. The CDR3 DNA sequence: TGTGCCAGCAGCGTATCACTTAAGTCCGCTGAAGCTTTCTTT. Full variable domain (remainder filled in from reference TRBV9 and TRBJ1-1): DSGVTQTPKHLITATGQRVTLRCSPRSGDLSVYWYQQSLDQGLQFLIQYYNGEERAKGNILERFSAQQFPDLHSELNLSSLELGDSALYFCASSVSLKSAEAFFGQGTRLTVV.

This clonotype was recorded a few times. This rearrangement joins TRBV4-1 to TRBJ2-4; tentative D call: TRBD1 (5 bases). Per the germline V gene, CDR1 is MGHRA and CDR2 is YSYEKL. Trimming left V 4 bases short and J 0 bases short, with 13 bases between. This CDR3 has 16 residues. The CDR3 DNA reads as TGCGCCAGCAGCCTCGTGGTGGGGCTAGCCAAAAACATTCAGTACTTC. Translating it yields CASSLVVGLAKNIQYF.

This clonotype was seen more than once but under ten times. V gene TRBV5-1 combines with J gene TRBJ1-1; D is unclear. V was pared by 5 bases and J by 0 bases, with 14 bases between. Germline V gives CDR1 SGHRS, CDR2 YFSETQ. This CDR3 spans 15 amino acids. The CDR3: CASRRAGPLNTEAFF. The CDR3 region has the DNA TGCGCCAGCAGACGGGCCGGGCCCTTGAACACTGAAGCTTTCTTT.

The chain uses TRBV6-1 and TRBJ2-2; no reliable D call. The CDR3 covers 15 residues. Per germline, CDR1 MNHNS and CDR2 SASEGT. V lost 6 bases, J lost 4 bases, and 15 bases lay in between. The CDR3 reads CASRGPGPSTGELFF. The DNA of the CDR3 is TGTGCCAGCAGGGGCCCCGGACCTAGCACCGGGGAGCTGTTTTTT.

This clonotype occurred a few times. The CDR3 DNA is TGTGCCAGCAGTCTCCAACATACGCAGTATTTT. Amino acids: CASSLQHTQYF. J is TRBJ2-3 and V is TRBV6-1, with D hard to call. The CDR3 is made up of 11 amino acids. V gave up 5 bases and J gave up 7 bases, with 7 bases separating them. Germline V gene lookup returns CDR1 MNHNS and CDR2 SASEGT.

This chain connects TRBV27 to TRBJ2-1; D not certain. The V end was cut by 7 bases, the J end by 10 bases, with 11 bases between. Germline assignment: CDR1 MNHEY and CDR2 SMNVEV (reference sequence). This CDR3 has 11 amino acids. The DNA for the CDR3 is TGTGCCAGCACCGATGGATGGGAGCAGTTCTTC. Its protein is CASTDGWEQFF.

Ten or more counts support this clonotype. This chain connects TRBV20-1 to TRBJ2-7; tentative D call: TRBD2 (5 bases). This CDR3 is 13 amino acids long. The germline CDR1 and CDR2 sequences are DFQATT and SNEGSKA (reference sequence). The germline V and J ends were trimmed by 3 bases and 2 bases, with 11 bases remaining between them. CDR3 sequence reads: CSARWFGTYEQYF. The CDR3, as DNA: TGCAGTGCTAGGTGGTTCGGGACCTACGAGCAGTACTTC.

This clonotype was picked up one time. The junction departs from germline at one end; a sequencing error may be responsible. The CDR3 DNA reads TGTGCCAGCAGCCAAGATTTCCGCCGACAGGGCGTCTTGAACACTAAAGCTTTCTTT. The encoded protein is CASSQDFRRQGVLNTKAFF. The rearrangement links TRBV14 to TRBJ1-1, with 7 nucleotides matching TRBD1. CDR3 length: 19 residues. Germline CDR1 SGHDN, CDR2 FVKESK.

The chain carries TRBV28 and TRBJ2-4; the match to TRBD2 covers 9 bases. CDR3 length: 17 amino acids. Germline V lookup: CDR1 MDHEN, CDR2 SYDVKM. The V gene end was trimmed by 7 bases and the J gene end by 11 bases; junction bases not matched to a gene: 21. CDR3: CASTSAGLAGSPSVQYF. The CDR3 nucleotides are TGTGCCAGCACCTCGGCCGGGCTAGCGGGGAGCCCCAGTGTTCAGTACTTC. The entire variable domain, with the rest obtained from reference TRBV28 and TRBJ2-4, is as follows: DVKVTQSSRYLVKRTGEKVFLECVQDMDHENMFWYRQDPGLGLRLIYFSYDVKMKEKGDIPEGYSVSREKKERFSLILESASTNQTSMYLCASTSAGLAGSPSVQYFGAGTRLSVL.

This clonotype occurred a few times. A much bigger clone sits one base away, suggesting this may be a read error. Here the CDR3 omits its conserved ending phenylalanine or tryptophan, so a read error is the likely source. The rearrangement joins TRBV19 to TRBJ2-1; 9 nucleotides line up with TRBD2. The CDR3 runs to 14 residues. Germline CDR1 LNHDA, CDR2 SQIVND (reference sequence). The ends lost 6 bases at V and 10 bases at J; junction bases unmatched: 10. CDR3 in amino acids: CASRPSGTAREQFL. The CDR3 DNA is TGTGCCAGTAGGCCTAGCGGGACCGCCCGGGAGCAGTTCCTC.

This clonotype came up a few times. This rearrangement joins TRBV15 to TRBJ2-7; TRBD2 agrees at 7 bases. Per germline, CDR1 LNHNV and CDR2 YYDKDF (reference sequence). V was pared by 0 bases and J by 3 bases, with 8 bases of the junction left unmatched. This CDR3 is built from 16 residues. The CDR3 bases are TGTGCCACCAGCAGAGATAGGCGGGAGAGAGGCTACGAGCAGTACTTC. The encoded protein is CATSRDRRERGYEQYF.

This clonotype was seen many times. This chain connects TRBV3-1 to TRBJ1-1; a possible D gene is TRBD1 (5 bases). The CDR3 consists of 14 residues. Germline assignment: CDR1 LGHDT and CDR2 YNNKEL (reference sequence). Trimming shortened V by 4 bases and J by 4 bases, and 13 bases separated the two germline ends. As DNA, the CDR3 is TGTGCCAGCAGCCCAATGGTGGGGGGCACTGAAGCTTTCTTT. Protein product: CASSPMVGGTEAFF.

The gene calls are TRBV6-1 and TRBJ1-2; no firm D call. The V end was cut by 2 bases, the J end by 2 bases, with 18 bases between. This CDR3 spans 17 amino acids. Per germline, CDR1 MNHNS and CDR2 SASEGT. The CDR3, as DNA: TGTGCCAGCAGTGAACTCAGATGGAGGGCCGACAACTATGGCTACACCTTC. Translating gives CASSELRWRADNYGYTF.

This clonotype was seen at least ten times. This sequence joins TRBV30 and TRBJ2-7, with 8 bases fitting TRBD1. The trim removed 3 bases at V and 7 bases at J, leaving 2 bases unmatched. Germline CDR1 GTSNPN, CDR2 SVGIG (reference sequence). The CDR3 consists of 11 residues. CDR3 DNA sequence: TGTGCCTGGAGCACAGGGGGTGAGCAGTACTTC. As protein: CAWSTGGEQYF.

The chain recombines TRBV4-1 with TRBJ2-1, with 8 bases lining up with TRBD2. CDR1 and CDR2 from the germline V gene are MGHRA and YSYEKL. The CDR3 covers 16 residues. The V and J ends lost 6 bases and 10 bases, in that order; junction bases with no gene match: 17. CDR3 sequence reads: CASRGAGEGRSYEQFF. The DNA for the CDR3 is TGCGCCAGCAGGGGAGCGGGAGAGGGGCGCTCCTACGAGCAGTTCTTC.

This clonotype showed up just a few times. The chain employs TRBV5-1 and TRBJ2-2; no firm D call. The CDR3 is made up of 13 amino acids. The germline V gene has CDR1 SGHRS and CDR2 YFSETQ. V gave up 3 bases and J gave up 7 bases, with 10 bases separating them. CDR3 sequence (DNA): TGCGCCAGCAGCTCGAAGGGTGACGGGGAGCTGTTTTTT. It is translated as CASSSKGDGELFF.

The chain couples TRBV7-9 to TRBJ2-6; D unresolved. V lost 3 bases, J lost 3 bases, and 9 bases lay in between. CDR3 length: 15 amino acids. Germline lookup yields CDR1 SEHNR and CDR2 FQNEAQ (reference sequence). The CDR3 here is CASSLHARGANVLTF. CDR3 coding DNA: TGTGCCAGCAGCTTGCATGCTCGTGGGGCCAACGTCCTGACTTTC.

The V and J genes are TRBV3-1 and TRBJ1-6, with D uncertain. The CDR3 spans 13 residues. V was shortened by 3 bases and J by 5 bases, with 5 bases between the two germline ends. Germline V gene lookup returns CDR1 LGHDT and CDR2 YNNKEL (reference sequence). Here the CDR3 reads CASSQGDNSPLHF. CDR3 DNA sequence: TGTGCCAGCAGCCAGGGAGATAATTCACCCCTCCACTTT.

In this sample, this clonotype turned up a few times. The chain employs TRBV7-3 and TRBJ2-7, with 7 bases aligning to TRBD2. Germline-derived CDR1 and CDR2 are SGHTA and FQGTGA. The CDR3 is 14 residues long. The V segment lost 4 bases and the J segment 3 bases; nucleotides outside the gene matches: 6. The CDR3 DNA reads TGTGCCAGCAGCTCCTCGGGGGGTAACTACGAGCAGTACTTC. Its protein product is CASSSSGGNYEQYF.

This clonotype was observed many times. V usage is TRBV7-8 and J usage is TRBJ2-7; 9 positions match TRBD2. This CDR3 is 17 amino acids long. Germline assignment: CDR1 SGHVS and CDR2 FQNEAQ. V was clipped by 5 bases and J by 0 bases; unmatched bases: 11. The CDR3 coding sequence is TGTGCCAGCAGCCTAACCCTTGCGGGAGGGTCCTCCTACGAGCAGTACTTC. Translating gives CASSLTLAGGSSYEQYF.

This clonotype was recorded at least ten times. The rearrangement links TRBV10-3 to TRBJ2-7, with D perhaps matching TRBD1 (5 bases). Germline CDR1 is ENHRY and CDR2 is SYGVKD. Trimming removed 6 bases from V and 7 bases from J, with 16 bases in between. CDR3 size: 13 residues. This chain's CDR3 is CAIRAGLVGEQYF. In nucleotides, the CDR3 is TGTGCCATCAGAGCAGGGCTGGTCGGGGAGCAGTACTTC.

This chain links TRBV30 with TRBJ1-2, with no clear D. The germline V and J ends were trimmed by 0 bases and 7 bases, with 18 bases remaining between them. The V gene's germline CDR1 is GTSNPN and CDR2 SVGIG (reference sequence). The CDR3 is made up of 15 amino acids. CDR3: CAWSVIQYPKVGYTF. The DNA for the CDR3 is TGTGCCTGGAGTGTTATACAGTACCCGAAGGTTGGCTACACCTTC.

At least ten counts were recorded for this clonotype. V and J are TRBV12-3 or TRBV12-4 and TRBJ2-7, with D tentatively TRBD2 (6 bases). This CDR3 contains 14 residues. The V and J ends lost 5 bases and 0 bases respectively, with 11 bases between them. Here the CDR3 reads CASSQGLLSYEQYF. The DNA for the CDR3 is TGTGCCAGCAGTCAGGGACTTCTCTCCTACGAGCAGTACTTC.

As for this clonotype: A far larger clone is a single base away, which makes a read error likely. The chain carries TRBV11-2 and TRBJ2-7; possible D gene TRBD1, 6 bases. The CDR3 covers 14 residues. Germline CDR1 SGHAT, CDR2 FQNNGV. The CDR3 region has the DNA TGTGCCAGCACCACACCAGTCCAACAGGGTGAGCGGTTCTTC. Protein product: CASTTPVQQGERFF.

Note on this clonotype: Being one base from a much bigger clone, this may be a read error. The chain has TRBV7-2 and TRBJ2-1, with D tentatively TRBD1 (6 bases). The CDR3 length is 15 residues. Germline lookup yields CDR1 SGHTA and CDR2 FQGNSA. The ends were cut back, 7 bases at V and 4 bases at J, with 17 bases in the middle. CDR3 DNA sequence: TGTGCCAGCACCCCTTTTTGTGGACAGTACAATGAGCAGTTCTTC. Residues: CASTPFCGQYNEQFF.

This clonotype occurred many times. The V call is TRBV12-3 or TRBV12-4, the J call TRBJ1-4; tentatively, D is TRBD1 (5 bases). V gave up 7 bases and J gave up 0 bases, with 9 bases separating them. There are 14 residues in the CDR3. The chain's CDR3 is CASTAGATNEKLFF. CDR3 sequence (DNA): TGTGCCAGCACGGCGGGGGCAACTAATGAAAAACTGTTTTTT.

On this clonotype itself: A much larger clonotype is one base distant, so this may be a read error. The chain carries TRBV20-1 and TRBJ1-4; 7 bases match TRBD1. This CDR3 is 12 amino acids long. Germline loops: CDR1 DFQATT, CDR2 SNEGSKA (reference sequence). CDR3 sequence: CSAWSRGEKPFF. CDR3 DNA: TGCAGTGCGTGGAGCAGGGGGGAAAAACCGTTTTTT.

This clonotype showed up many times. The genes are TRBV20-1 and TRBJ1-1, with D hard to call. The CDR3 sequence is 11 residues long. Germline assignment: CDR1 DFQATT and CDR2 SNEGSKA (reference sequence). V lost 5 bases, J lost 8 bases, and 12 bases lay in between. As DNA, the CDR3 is TGCAGTGCTCCTCCCGGTGTAGAAGCTTTCTTT. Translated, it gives CSAPPGVEAFF.